The T cell receptor (beta chain) under discussion was sequenced for a study of blood T cell repertoires in COVID-19. Across the whole study: Collection of acute and convalescent COVID-19 samples took place in the United States, Italy and Spain. PBMCs, B-cell-depleted T cells, or T cells provided the cDNA or gDNA that made up the material.

TCRdb's table, derived via immunoSEQ multiplex PCR, lists solely in-frame clones and lacks some. The data contain about 34,000 clones, 75% to 80% of them singletons. This clone was picked up a small number of times. Trimming took 3 bases from V and 3 from J, leaving 8 bases between them. The CDR3 extends over 13 amino acids. The gene calls are TRBV12-3 or TRBV12-4 and TRBJ1-2; D unresolved. The sequence was obtained from a human donor in a cohort sampled during active COVID-19. The sample taken for sequencing was peripheral blood. CDR3 nucleotides: TGTGCCAGCAGTTTCGGCGGCTACTATGGCTACACCTTC. Its protein is CASSFGGYYGYTF.